This T cell receptor (beta chain) is from a study of blood T cells in healthy people across ages. CDR1 is SQVTM, CDR2 ANQGSEA, per germline. The CDR3 loop spans 14 amino acids. Together with a sample-barcoded 5' primer, a J-beta primer mix was included in a second PCR lasting about 6 to 12 cycles. TCRdb redid the calling of the 5' RACE reads with MiXCR, one entry per CDR3 protein. The sample shows about 1 million distinct CDR3 sequences, around 43% of them seen only once. The sequence was obtained from an older woman in good health. Sample: blood. The chain employs TRBV29-1 and TRBJ2-4; possible D gene TRBD1, 5 bases. The end of the DNA fits TRBJ2-7 better, so the J call may be wrong. The CDR3 DNA is TGCAGCGTCGCGACTTGGACATATCCATACGAGCAGTACTTC. It encodes CSVATWTYPYEQYF.